Each of the 5 T cell receptor beta chains below was sequenced from the same sample in a study of molecular identifiers for immune sequencing clone quantification. From the PCR reads, TCRdb called clonotypes with MiXCR, one entry per CDR3 protein. There are some 100,000 distinct CDR3 sequences in the sample; around 17% occur only once, and around 0.88% lies in the top ten. Sequencing was performed on naive CD8+ T cells from blood, with Jurkat cell RNA spiked in. This sample's subset: FACS-sorted CD8+CD4-CCR7+CD45RA+ naive T cells. All receptors come from a human donor in good health. Some libraries in this study had Jurkat cell RNA spiked in.

This clonotype was counted at least ten times. V is TRBV6-2 or TRBV6-3 and J is TRBJ2-1, with 7 bases aligning to TRBD2. CDR1 is MNHEY, CDR2 SVGEGT, per germline. V was pared by 3 bases and J by 8 bases, with 7 bases of the junction left unmatched. This CDR3 has 14 amino acids. CDR3 amino acids: CASSYWTRGDEQFF. Here the CDR3 DNA reads TGTGCCAGCAGTTATTGGACTAGGGGCGATGAGCAGTTCTTC.

This chain connects TRBV11-2 to TRBJ1-1, with D possibly being TRBD1 (5 bases). The CDR3 is made up of 13 amino acids. Germline V gene sequence: CDR1 SGHAT, CDR2 FQNNGV. V gave up 5 bases and J gave up 11 bases, with 18 bases separating them. The CDR3 region has the DNA TGTGCCAGCAGCCCGGGACCCCTTCGGTCGGCTTTCTTT. Translating gives CASSPGPLRSAFF.

The sample holds many counts of this clonotype. The rearrangement uses TRBV5-4 and TRBJ1-1; 10 bases are a match to TRBD1. V was clipped by 3 bases and J by 5 bases; unmatched bases: 10. The CDR3 is made up of 16 amino acids. Looked up from germline, CDR1 is SGHNT and CDR2 is YYREEE (reference sequence). The CDR3 DNA sequence: TGTGCCAGCAGCTGGGTAATGACAGGGGGCAAAACTGAAGCTTTCTTT. Translation gives CASSWVMTGGKTEAFF.

At least ten counts were recorded for this clonotype. The CDR3 DNA follows: TGTGCCAGCAGCTTAGCGGGGGTTACTAAGTACTTC. Translation gives CASSLAGVTKYF. The rearrangement links TRBV7-2 to TRBJ2-5; D assignment may be TRBD1 or TRBD2 (5 bases each). From germline, CDR1 is SGHTA and CDR2 FQGNSA. This CDR3 has 12 residues. Trimming took 0 bases from V and 12 from J, leaving 11 bases between them.

This clonotype appeared many times. This chain joins TRBV10-2 and TRBJ2-7; D gene uncertain. V lost 5 bases, J lost 0 bases, and 5 bases lay in between. Per germline, CDR1 WSHSY and CDR2 SAAADI. This CDR3 region has 12 residues. The CDR3 reads CASSLNSYEQYF. In nucleotides, the CDR3 is TGCGCCAGCAGTTTGAACTCCTACGAGCAGTACTTC.